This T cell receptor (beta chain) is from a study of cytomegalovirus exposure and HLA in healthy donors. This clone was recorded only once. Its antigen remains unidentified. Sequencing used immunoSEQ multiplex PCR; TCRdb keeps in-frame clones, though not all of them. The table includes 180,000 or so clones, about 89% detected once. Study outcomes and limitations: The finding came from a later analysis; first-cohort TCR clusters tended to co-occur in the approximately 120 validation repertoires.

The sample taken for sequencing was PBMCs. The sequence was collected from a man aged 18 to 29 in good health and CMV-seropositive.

CDR3 amino acids: CASSWDRGGRANQPQHF. CDR3 DNA sequence: TGTGCCAGCAGCTGGGACAGGGGGGGTAGAGCCAATCAGCCCCAGCATTTT. The chain uses TRBV11-2 and TRBJ1-5, with 11 positions matching TRBD1. Germline values: CDR1 SGHAT, CDR2 FQNNGV. Germline trimming cut 4 bases from V and 3 bases from J; bases unmatched to any gene: 8. CDR3 size: 17 residues.